This is a list of T cell receptor beta chains from one sample in a study of T cell repertoires in cytomegalovirus infection. No antigen is known for these receptors. TCRdb re-called the reads through MiXCR, storing one row per CDR3 protein. The sample lists 100,000 to 150,000 distinct CDR3 sequences, approximately 30% occurring once. Sequencing was performed on CD8+ T cells from cultured PBMCs, taken from culture after CMV antigen stimulation. The source is a human donor in good health (CMV status not recorded). Some clones in this sample may be carry-over from other donors' samples. Each CDR3 is given with its conserved first and last residue. The D gene is left open where the match is weak. Some rows mark clone size as missing; the rest say once, few, many or name a class of expanded clone.

J | V | D | length | size | CDR3 | DNA
TRBJ2-2 | TRBV6-1 | - | 14 | - | CASSPHVGGGPELF | TGTGCCAGCAGCCCGCATGTGGGGGGCGGCCCGGAGCTGTTT
TRBJ2-7 | TRBV15 | - | 15 | few | CATSRESVSYYEQYF | TGTGCCACCAGCAGGGAATCGGTTAGCTACTACGAGCAGTACTTC
TRBJ1-1 | TRBV7-8 | TRBD1 | 12 | many | CASSSGGTEAFF | TGTGCCAGCAGCTCAGGGGGCACTGAAGCTTTCTTT
TRBJ2-6 | TRBV19 | - | 16 | - | CASSMEPYSGANVLTF | TGTGCCAGTAGTATGGAGCCTTACTCTGGGGCCAACGTCCTGACTTTC
TRBJ1-5 | TRBV29-1 | - | 20 | - | CSAEDWGPSSVTTYNQPQRF | TGCAGCGCCGAGGATTGGGGACCCAGCTCCGTGACCACTTACAATCAGCCCCAGCGTTTT
TRBJ1-2 | TRBV2 | - | 14 | few | CASSEGIPVYGYTF | TGTGCCAGCAGTGAAGGCATTCCCGTTTATGGCTACACCTTC
TRBJ1-2 | TRBV7-9 | TRBD1 | 16 | - | CASSARDRGANYGYTF | TGTGCCAGCAGCGCGCGGGACAGGGGGGCTAACTATGGCTACACCTTC
TRBJ2-5 | TRBV9 | TRBD2 | 15 | once | CASSVGLAGEETQYF | TGTGCCAGCAGCGTAGGATTAGCGGGAGAAGAGACCCAGTACTTC
TRBJ1-1 | TRBV28 | - | 14 | - | CASRDGPGFTEAFF | TGTGCCAGCAGGGACGGACCGGGGTTCACTGAAGCTTTCTTT
TRBJ1-3 | TRBV6-6 | - | 16 | - | CASSYAQALSGNTIYF | TGTGCCAGCAGTTACGCACAGGCCCTCTCTGGAAACACCATATATTTT
TRBJ2-7 | TRBV5-1 | TRBD1 | 16 | - | CASSLVAGGALDEQYF | TGCGCCAGCAGCTTGGTGGCAGGGGGCGCCCTGGACGAGCAGTACTTC
TRBJ1-5 | TRBV7-6 | - | 15 | - | CASSLGASVDQPQHF | TGTGCCAGCAGCTTAGGTGCGTCAGTGGATCAGCCCCAGCATTTT
TRBJ1-2 | TRBV7-3 | - | 13 | once | CASSPNGGNGYTF | TGTGCCAGCAGCCCCAACGGGGGGAATGGCTACACCTTC
TRBJ2-2 | TRBV7-3 | - | 17 | - | CASSCTTKSQYTGELFF | TGTGCCAGCAGCTGTACGACAAAGAGTCAATACACCGGGGAGCTGTTTTTT
TRBJ1-1 | TRBV6-6 | TRBD1 | 16 | once | CASSYSTGGRNTEAFF | TGTGCCAGCAGTTACTCAACAGGGGGCCGGAACACTGAAGCTTTCTTT
TRBJ2-2 | TRBV7-2 | - | 16 | many | CASRWPGPRGSGELFF | TGTGCCAGCAGATGGCCGGGCCCACGGGGGTCCGGGGAGCTGTTTTTT
TRBJ1-1 | TRBV4-1 | - | 14 | few | CASSHKGPNTEAFF | TGCGCCAGCAGTCACAAGGGCCCGAACACTGAAGCTTTCTTT
TRBJ2-3 | TRBV7-6 | TRBD1 | 23 | - | CASSSPGQGAEIYRTPSTDTQYF | TGTGCCAGCAGCTCTCCGGGACAGGGGGCGGAAATTTATCGGACTCCAAGCACAGATACGCAGTATTTT
TRBJ2-1 | TRBV5-1 | - | 13 | - | CASLNQGGSEQFF | TGCGCCAGCCTCAACCAGGGGGGAAGTGAGCAGTTCTTC
TRBJ2-5 | TRBV7-3 | - | 13 | few | CASSRTVQETQYF | TGTGCCAGCAGCAGGACAGTCCAAGAGACCCAGTACTTC
TRBJ1-2 | TRBV7-9 | - | 14 | many | CASSLLDFYYGYTF | TGTGCCAGCAGCTTATTGGATTTTTACTATGGCTACACCTTC
TRBJ2-1 | TRBV7-9 | TRBD1 | 12 | - | CASSRTGLEQFF | TGTGCCAGCAGCCGGACAGGGCTTGAGCAGTTCTTC
TRBJ2-3 | TRBV9 | TRBD2 | 14 | - | CASSGSLAGGAQYF | TGTGCCAGCAGCGGTAGTCTAGCGGGGGGTGCGCAGTATTTT
TRBJ2-7 | TRBV6-1 | - | 12 | - | CASTRRSDEQYF | TGTGCCAGCACCCGAAGATCCGACGAGCAGTACTTC